These 26 T cell receptor beta chains were sequenced from one sample in a study of identical twins. TCRdb re-called the 5' RACE reads with MiXCR, one entry per CDR3 protein. The sample comprises roughly 240,000 distinct CDR3 sequences, around 6.6% of which are singletons, and roughly 3.6% rests with the top ten. These sequences were also reported in another study, on yellow fever vaccine responses in identical twins.

Sequencing input: memory (CD45RO+) T cells sorted from blood. The receptors come from a woman between 18 and 29 years old in good health.

This clonotype was recorded at least ten times. V and J are TRBV5-1 and TRBJ1-1; D remains ambiguous. The CDR3 totals 13 residues. Germline CDR1 is SGHRS and CDR2 is YFSETQ. The ends were cut back, 5 bases at V and 5 bases at J, with 13 bases in the middle. CDR3 bases: TGCGCCAGCAGATCCGGATTGAGGACTGAAGCTTTCTTT. Protein sequence: CASRSGLRTEAFF.

This clonotype was observed at least ten times. The chain carries TRBV18 and TRBJ1-5; no reliable D call. Trimming removed 2 bases from V and 7 bases from J, with 9 bases in between. Per germline, CDR1 KGHSH and CDR2 LQKENI. This CDR3 contains 13 residues. As DNA, the CDR3 is TGTGCCAGCTCACCAGACCAACAGCAGCCCCAGCATTTT. This sequence encodes CASSPDQQQPQHF.

This clonotype occurred a few times. V and J are TRBV15 and TRBJ2-5, with D perhaps matching TRBD2 (5 bases). Germline V gene lookup returns CDR1 LNHNV and CDR2 YYDKDF (reference sequence). Deletions cut 2 bases from V and 0 bases from J, with 13 bases between. The CDR3 length is 16 residues. CDR3 in amino acids: CATSRTPTDYQETQYF. The CDR3 coding sequence is TGTGCCACCAGCAGAACTCCTACGGACTACCAAGAGACCCAGTACTTC.

This clonotype was found a few times. The chain has TRBV19 and TRBJ2-1; 9 bases match TRBD1. Germline V CDR1 and CDR2: LNHDA, SQIVND (reference sequence). Trimming cost V 5 bases and J 6 bases; bases outside gene matches: 11. The CDR3 loop spans 16 amino acids. CDR3 DNA sequence: TGTGCCAGTAGTTCCCGGCTGGGACAGGGCTTCAATGAGCAGTTCTTC. It yields the protein CASSSRLGQGFNEQFF. The variable domain in full, completed from reference TRBV19 and TRBJ2-1, reads DGGITQSPKYLFRKEGQNVTLSCEQNLNHDAMYWYRQDPGQGLRLIYYSQIVNDFQKGDIAEGYSVSREKKESFPLTVTSAQKNPTAFYLCASSSRLGQGFNEQFFGPGTRLTVL.

This clonotype was seen at least ten times. The chain is built from TRBV5-5 and TRBJ2-2, with D tentatively TRBD2 (6 bases). V was clipped by 1 base and J by 5 bases, with 6 bases between them. Germline assignment: CDR1 SGHKS and CDR2 YYEKEE (reference sequence). The CDR3 loop spans 13 amino acids. The CDR3 DNA follows: TGTGCCAGCAGCTTGCGGGAGACCGGGGAGCTGTTTTTT. Protein: CASSLRETGELFF.

The chain recombines TRBV9 with TRBJ2-1; a possible D gene is TRBD1 (6 bases). The CDR3 contains 17 residues. The germline V gene encodes CDR1 SGDLS and CDR2 YYNGEE. The V end was cut by 4 bases, the J end by 4 bases, with 21 bases between. DNA of the CDR3: TGTGCCAGCAGCTCCCGTGCCGGCCAGGGGATATACAATGAGCAGTTCTTC. It codes for CASSSRAGQGIYNEQFF.

Concerning this clonotype: The junction departs from the called germline gene at one end, perhaps through a read error. The chain has TRBV4-1 and TRBJ2-7; D possibly corresponds to TRBD2 (7 bases). CDR3 length equals 15 residues. Per the germline V gene, CDR1 is MGHRA and CDR2 is YSYEKL. CDR3 protein: CASSQLLGGAGEPYF. The CDR3 DNA follows: TGCGCCAGCAGCCAACTCCTGGGGGGGGCGGGCGAGCCGTACTTC.

The chain uses TRBV4-2 and TRBJ2-1; D uncertain. CDR3 length: 15 amino acids. Germline V gene data show CDR1 as LGHNA and CDR2 as YNFKEQ. The germline V and J ends were trimmed by 1 base and 3 bases, with 10 bases remaining between them. CDR3 coding DNA: TGTGCCAGCAGCCAAGGAGGACCCAACTACAATGAGCAGTTCTTC. This translates into CASSQGGPNYNEQFF.

The rearrangement joins TRBV5-1 to TRBJ2-7; 7 bases map to TRBD1. The germline gives CDR1 SGHRS, CDR2 YFSETQ. V dropped 0 bases and J dropped 0; count of bases not matched to a gene: 3. CDR3 size: 15 residues. DNA of the CDR3: TGCGCCAGCAGCTTGGGACAGGGAGACTCCTACGAGCAGTACGTC. Its protein product is CASSLGQGDSYEQYV.

The chain uses TRBV3-1 and TRBJ1-4; maybe TRBD1 (6 bases). CDR1 and CDR2 (germline): LGHDT, YNNKEL (reference sequence). V lost 6 bases and J lost 0, with 14 bases in between. The CDR3 loop spans 16 amino acids. The CDR3 sequence: CASSRGTIATNEKLFF. For the CDR3, the DNA is TGTGCCAGCAGTCGAGGGACAATTGCAACTAATGAAAAACTGTTTTTT. Full variable domain (outside the CDR3, taken from reference TRBV3-1 and TRBJ1-4): DTAVSQTPKYLVTQMGNDKSIKCEQNLGHDTMYWYKQDSKKFLKIMFSYNNKELIINETVPNRFSPKSPDKAHLNLHINSLELGDSAVYFCASSRGTIATNEKLFFGSGTQLSVL.

This clonotype has at least ten counts. The rearrangement uses TRBV5-5 and TRBJ1-1, with 8 bases that match TRBD1. Germline CDR1 SGHKS, CDR2 YYEKEE (reference sequence). The CDR3 spans 15 residues. Trimming cost V 2 bases and J 4 bases; bases outside gene matches: 7. CDR3 in amino acids: CASSFRQGTLTEAFF. CDR3 in DNA: TGTGCCAGCAGCTTTAGACAGGGGACGCTCACTGAAGCTTTCTTT.

This clonotype appeared a few times. This chain connects TRBV5-1 to TRBJ2-5, with 15 bases identical to TRBD2. The CDR3 runs to 16 residues. Germline CDR1 and CDR2: SGHRS and YFSETQ. With 6 bases clipped from V and 2 bases from J, the junction kept 5 bases outside the gene matches. In nucleotides, the CDR3 is TGCGCCAGCATAAAGGGACTAGCGGGAGGACAAGAGACCCAGTACTTC. Protein product: CASIKGLAGGQETQYF.

The sample holds a few counts of this clonotype. V and J are TRBV24-1 and TRBJ1-5; 9 bases are a match to TRBD1. Unmatched junction bases numbered 2, after V lost 3 bases and J lost 6 bases. Germline V gene sequence: CDR1 KGHDR, CDR2 SFDVKD. CDR3 length: 14 residues. CDR3 bases: TGTGCCACCAGTGATCGGACAGGGGTTCAGCCCCAGCATTTT. Translating gives CATSDRTGVQPQHF.

This clonotype was detected ten times or more. The chain joins TRBV29-1 to TRBJ2-5; D is unresolved. The CDR3 totals 8 residues. The V gene's germline CDR1 is SQVTM and CDR2 ANQGSEA. Trimming pared 6 bases from V and 14 bases from J, leaving 10 bases between. The CDR3 DNA follows: TGCAGCGTCGGTCCCCTTTACTTC. Translation: CSVGPLYF.

The table lists this clonotype with many counts. The chain links TRBV27 to TRBJ2-1, with TRBD1 matching over 11 bases. Germline CDR1 is MNHEY and CDR2 is SMNVEV (reference sequence). The trim removed 4 bases at V and 5 bases at J, leaving 4 bases unmatched. This CDR3 has 15 amino acids. The chain's CDR3 is CASSWTGGINNEQFF. The CDR3 nucleotides read TGTGCCAGCAGTTGGACAGGGGGCATCAACAATGAGCAGTTCTTC.

This clonotype was seen a handful of times. The chain combines TRBV28 with TRBJ2-6; D might be TRBD1 (6 bases). CDR1 and CDR2 (germline): MDHEN, SYDVKM. This CDR3 region has 16 residues. V was pared by 5 bases and J by 0 bases, with 11 bases between. Written as DNA, the CDR3 is TGTGCCAGCAGTCACAGGGAGTACTCTGGGGCCAACGTCCTGACTTTC. Encoded protein: CASSHREYSGANVLTF.

This clonotype was found many times. The rearrangement links TRBV4-1 to TRBJ1-1; D gene unclear. Trimming shortened V by 3 bases and J by 4 bases, and 12 bases separated the two germline ends. CDR3 length equals 14 residues. Per germline, CDR1 MGHRA and CDR2 YSYEKL. The CDR3: CASSQALWGTEAFF. In DNA form, the CDR3 reads TGCGCCAGCAGCCAGGCTTTATGGGGCACTGAAGCTTTCTTT.

The chain carries TRBV7-6 and TRBJ2-5; D remains unclear. V was cut by 2 bases and J by 0 bases, with 10 bases left in between. CDR1 is SGHVS and CDR2 is FNYEAQ in the germline V gene. This CDR3 comprises 15 residues. CDR3 region: CASSLRADYQETQYF. The CDR3 DNA sequence: TGTGCCAGCAGCTTAAGGGCAGATTACCAAGAGACCCAGTACTTC.

V and J are TRBV11-2 and TRBJ2-1; 12 bases match TRBD2. The CDR3 is 18 residues long. Germline V gene data show CDR1 as SGHAT and CDR2 as FQNNGV. With 5 bases clipped from V and 1 base from J, the junction kept 9 bases outside the gene matches. Here the CDR3 DNA reads TGTGCCAGCAGCGACAGACTAGCGGGAGAACTTTCCTACAATGAGCAGTTCTTC. This sequence encodes CASSDRLAGELSYNEQFF.

There are many counts of this clonotype. The chain carries TRBV5-6 and TRBJ2-2; D is possibly TRBD1 or TRBD2 (5 bases each). The CDR3 is 15 residues long. Germline V lookup: CDR1 SGHDT, CDR2 YYEEEE. V lost 4 bases and J 4 bases, leaving 14 bases between the germline ends. For the CDR3, the DNA is TGTGCCAGCAGCCCCGCTTCGGGGACCACCGGGGAGCTGTTTTTT. Encoded protein: CASSPASGTTGELFF.

This clonotype was seen at least ten times. This chain connects TRBV12-3 or TRBV12-4 to TRBJ2-7, with a possible D match to TRBD1 (5 bases). The CDR3 runs 13 residues. The V and J ends lost 5 bases and 3 bases respectively, with 11 bases between them. The CDR3 here is CASSRTSLYEQYF. DNA for the CDR3: TGTGCCAGCAGTCGGACAAGCCTCTACGAGCAGTACTTC.

This clonotype has a handful of counts. The CDR3 sequence is CASSLKGARDTEAFF. The CDR3 DNA reads as TGCGCCAGCAGCTTGAAGGGGGCTCGGGACACTGAAGCTTTCTTT. The V and J genes are TRBV5-1 and TRBJ1-1, with 7 positions matching TRBD1. The CDR3 sequence is 15 residues long. J gave up 3 bases and V 1 base, and 6 bases lay outside the gene matches. The V gene's germline CDR1 is SGHRS and CDR2 YFSETQ.

This clonotype was seen at least ten times. The genes are TRBV3-1 and TRBJ1-1; D is unresolved. The ends were cut back, 2 bases at V and 0 bases at J, with 10 bases in the middle. The CDR3 totals 15 residues. CDR1 and CDR2 from the germline V gene are LGHDT and YNNKEL (reference sequence). CDR3 DNA: TGTGCCAGCAGCCAAAATCGGGCCATGAACACTGAAGCTTTCTTT. It specifies CASSQNRAMNTEAFF.

The gene calls are TRBV20-1 and TRBJ2-3, with 8 bases matching TRBD1. This CDR3 comprises 15 residues. After removal of 3 bases from V and 4 bases from J, the junction contained 9 bases not matched to a gene. Germline-derived CDR1 and CDR2 are DFQATT and SNEGSKA (reference sequence). The CDR3 DNA is TGCAGTGCTAGTGGGGACAGGATCGTTGCAGATACGCAGTATTTT. Translated, it gives CSASGDRIVADTQYF.

This clonotype was observed a few times. J is TRBJ2-7 and V is TRBV6-6, with D perhaps TRBD2 (6 bases). This CDR3 contains 11 residues. Germline CDR1 MNHNY, CDR2 SVGAGI (reference sequence). With 6 bases removed from V and 4 bases from J, the gap between germline ends came to 7 bases. The chain's CDR3 is CASSAGYEQYV. The DNA of the CDR3 is TGTGCCAGCAGCGCGGGGTACGAGCAGTACGTC.

The chain couples TRBV7-6 to TRBJ2-1; the D call may be TRBD1 or TRBD2 (5 bases each). Per germline, CDR1 SGHVS and CDR2 FNYEAQ. The CDR3 has 17 residues. Trimming pared 0 bases from V and 9 bases from J, leaving 21 bases between. The CDR3 DNA follows: TGTGCCAGCAGCTTAGCGTTGGGGGTCTCAAGTTCGGGTGAGCAGTTCTTC. Translated: CASSLALGVSSSGEQFF.